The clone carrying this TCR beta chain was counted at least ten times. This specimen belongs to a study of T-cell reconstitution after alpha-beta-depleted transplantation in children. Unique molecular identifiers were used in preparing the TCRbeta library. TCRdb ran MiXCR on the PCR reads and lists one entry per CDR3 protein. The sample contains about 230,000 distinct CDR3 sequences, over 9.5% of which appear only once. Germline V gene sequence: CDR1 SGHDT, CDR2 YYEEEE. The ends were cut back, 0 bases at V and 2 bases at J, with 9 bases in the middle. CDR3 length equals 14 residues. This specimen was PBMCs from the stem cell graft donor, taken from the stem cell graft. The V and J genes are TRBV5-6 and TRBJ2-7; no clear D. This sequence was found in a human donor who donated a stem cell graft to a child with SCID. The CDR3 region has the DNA TGTGCCAGCAGCTTGGATCCGATCCCCTACGAGCAGTACTTC. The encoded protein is CASSLDPIPYEQYF.